The rows below give T cell receptor beta chains drawn from one sample of a study of cytomegalovirus exposure and HLA in healthy donors. The data were produced by immunoSEQ multiplex PCR, yet TCRdb's version contains in-frame clones alone and is incomplete. The sample has more than 150,000 clones, roughly 84% seen once. The specimen sequenced was PBMCs. The receptors here all came from a woman aged 18-35 years in good health and CMV-seronegative. CDR3s include the opening cysteine and the closing phenylalanine or tryptophan. The D gene is left open where the match is weak. Clone size is given for some rows only: seen once, a few or many times, or a class if the clone is expanded.

J: TRBJ1-3
D: -
V: TRBV28
size: -
CDR3: CASSPGDFPSSGNTIYF
DNA: TGTGCCAGCAGTCCGGGGGACTTTCCTTCCTCTGGAAACACCATATATTTT

J: TRBJ2-3
D: TRBD2
V: TRBV29-1
size: -
CDR3: CSVVGQRLAGYSSTDTQYF
DNA: TGCAGCGTTGTGGGCCAGAGATTAGCGGGATACTCTAGCACAGATACGCAGTATTTT

J: TRBJ2-4
D: TRBD1
V: TRBV4-1
size: -
CDR3: CASSQKGAINIQYF
DNA: TGCGCCAGCAGCCAAAAGGGGGCGATAAACATTCAGTACTTC

J: TRBJ2-3
D: -
V: TRBV7-6
size: -
CDR3: CASSLSSTDTQYF
DNA: TGTGCCAGCAGCCTATCTAGCACAGATACGCAGTATTTT

J: TRBJ1-1
D: TRBD1
V: TRBV28
size: -
CDR3: CASSPSDRANAEAFF
DNA: TGTGCCAGCAGTCCCTCGGACAGGGCGAACGCTGAAGCTTTCTTT

J: TRBJ2-1
D: TRBD2
V: TRBV6-1
size: -
CDR3: CASSEGIPLTSGVSYNEQFF
DNA: TGTGCCAGCAGTGAAGGGATCCCGCTGACTAGCGGGGTCTCCTACAATGAGCAGTTCTTC

J: TRBJ1-1
D: TRBD1
V: TRBV18
size: -
CDR3: CASSPPGQLNTEAFF
DNA: TGTGCCAGCTCACCCCCGGGACAGCTGAACACTGAAGCTTTCTTT

J: TRBJ2-6
D: -
V: TRBV11-2
size: -
CDR3: CASSQRLSGANVLTF
DNA: TGTGCCAGCAGCCAGCGGCTCTCTGGGGCCAACGTCCTGACTTTC

J: TRBJ2-7
D: TRBD1
V: TRBV29-1
size: -
CDR3: CSVDGTGGSYEQYF
DNA: TGCAGCGTTGACGGGACAGGGGGTTCCTACGAGCAGTACTTC

J: TRBJ1-1
D: -
V: TRBV6-5
size: once
CDR3: CASSLQGGGTEAFF
DNA: TGTGCCAGCAGCTTACAGGGAGGGGGCACTGAAGCTTTCTTT

J: TRBJ2-5
D: -
V: TRBV21-1
size: -
CDR3: CASSRRTGGQETQYF
DNA: TGTGCCAGCAGCCGACGGACAGGGGGTCAAGAGACCCAGTACTTC

J: TRBJ2-4
D: -
V: TRBV6-4
size: -
CDR3: CASSDSDYSCIQYF
DNA: TGTGCCAGCAGTGACTCGGACTATTCTTGCATTCAGTACTTC

J: TRBJ1-4
D: -
V: TRBV7-9
size: -
CDR3: CASSLIRTIGINEKLFF
DNA: TGTGCCAGCAGCTTGATTCGAACAATCGGGATAAATGAAAAACTGTTTTTT

J: TRBJ1-1
D: -
V: TRBV7-9
size: -
CDR3: CASSSAGNEAFF
DNA: TGTGCCAGCAGCTCCGCAGGGAATGAAGCTTTCTTT

J: TRBJ2-1
D: TRBD1
V: TRBV10-3
size: -
CDR3: CAINTGQANNEQFF
DNA: TGTGCCATCAATACGGGACAGGCCAACAATGAGCAGTTCTTC

J: TRBJ2-2
D: -
V: TRBV27
size: -
CDR3: CASSFGAGAGTGELFF
DNA: TGTGCCAGCAGTTTTGGTGCGGGGGCTGGAACCGGGGAGCTGTTTTTT

J: TRBJ1-4
D: TRBD1
V: TRBV28
size: few
CDR3: CASRPTGFVTNEKLFF
DNA: TGTGCCAGCAGGCCGACAGGGTTTGTGACTAATGAAAAACTGTTTTTT

J: TRBJ2-7
D: -
V: TRBV15
size: -
CDR3: CATSRDVGSYEQYF
DNA: TGTGCCACCAGCAGAGATGTCGGCTCCTACGAGCAGTACTTC

J: TRBJ2-7
D: -
V: TRBV6-5
size: -
CDR3: CASSFAPAARYEQYF
DNA: TGTGCCAGCAGCTTTGCCCCGGCGGCCCGCTACGAGCAGTACTTC

J: TRBJ1-5
D: -
V: TRBV2
size: -
CDR3: CASRALRGGTNQPQHF
DNA: TGTGCCAGCAGAGCGCTGAGGGGAGGGACGAATCAGCCCCAGCATTTT

J: TRBJ2-3
D: TRBD1
V: TRBV28
size: -
CDR3: CASRQGLNTQYF
DNA: TGTGCCAGCAGACAGGGGTTAAATACGCAGTATTTT

J: TRBJ1-1
D: -
V: TRBV28
size: -
CDR3: CASSFHGQNTEAFF
DNA: TGTGCCAGCAGTTTCCACGGACAGAACACTGAAGCTTTCTTT

J: TRBJ1-5
D: TRBD1
V: TRBV6-5
size: -
CDR3: CASSPTWDRNQPQHF
DNA: TGTGCCAGCAGTCCCACCTGGGACAGAAATCAGCCCCAGCATTTT

J: TRBJ2-7
D: -
V: TRBV6-5
size: -
CDR3: CASSYSYGSSYEQYF
DNA: TGTGCCAGCAGTTACAGTTACGGGTCCTCCTACGAGCAGTACTTC

J: TRBJ1-2
D: -
V: TRBV19
size: -
CDR3: CASSIQGRANYGYTF
DNA: TGTGCCAGTAGCATACAGGGTAGGGCGAACTATGGCTACACCTTC

J: TRBJ1-2
D: TRBD1
V: TRBV2
size: once
CDR3: CASRDLGQGNYGYTF
DNA: TGTGCCAGCCGGGACTTGGGACAGGGGAACTATGGCTACACCTTC

J: TRBJ1-3
D: TRBD1
V: TRBV2
size: -
CDR3: CASGTEAGTIYF
DNA: TGTGCCAGCGGGACAGAGGCCGGCACCATATATTTT

J: TRBJ1-1
D: TRBD1
V: TRBV2
size: -
CDR3: CASNGQGARTEAFF
DNA: TGTGCCAGCAACGGACAGGGGGCGCGGACTGAAGCTTTCTTT

J: TRBJ2-2
D: -
V: TRBV7-2
size: -
CDR3: CASSLPLGGGTGELFF
DNA: TGTGCCAGCAGCTTACCGCTGGGGGGAGGCACCGGGGAGCTGTTTTTT

J: TRBJ2-1
D: -
V: TRBV27
size: -
CDR3: CASSLFAGGLRGQFF
DNA: TGTGCCAGCAGTTTATTCGCAGGCGGACTCCGAGGGCAGTTCTTC

J: TRBJ2-7
D: TRBD1
V: TRBV5-1
size: -
CDR3: CASRQDRGEQYF
DNA: TGCGCCAGCAGACAAGACAGGGGCGAGCAGTACTTC

J: TRBJ1-2
D: -
V: TRBV28
size: -
CDR3: CASSPGDPNYGYTF
DNA: TGTGCCAGCAGCCCAGGGGACCCTAACTATGGCTACACCTTC

J: TRBJ1-2
D: -
V: TRBV6-1
size: few
CDR3: CASIGSSAGYTF
DNA: TGTGCCAGCATAGGGAGTAGTGCTGGCTACACCTTC

J: TRBJ2-3
D: -
V: TRBV6-1
size: -
CDR3: CASSEMTGKIGGDTQYF
DNA: TGTGCCAGCAGTGAGATGACAGGCAAAATAGGAGGAGATACGCAGTATTTT

J: TRBJ1-3
D: -
V: TRBV18
size: -
CDR3: CASDRGDGNTIYF
DNA: TGTGCCAGCGACCGGGGGGATGGAAACACCATATATTTT

J: TRBJ2-2
D: -
V: TRBV5-1
size: -
CDR3: CASSLRPGTTNTGELFF
DNA: TGCGCCAGCAGCTTGCGCCCCGGGACAACGAACACCGGGGAGCTGTTTTTT

J: TRBJ1-1
D: -
V: TRBV27
size: few
CDR3: CASSSPGLGLGGTEAFF
DNA: TGTGCCAGCAGTTCCCCAGGGCTCGGCTTGGGTGGAACTGAAGCTTTCTTT

J: TRBJ1-2
D: -
V: TRBV11-3
size: -
CDR3: CASSQPEYRIGYTF
DNA: TGTGCCAGCAGCCAACCAGAGTACAGAATTGGCTACACCTTC

J: TRBJ2-3
D: TRBD1
V: TRBV10-3
size: once
CDR3: CAISEGTGHTDTQYF
DNA: TGTGCCATCAGTGAGGGGACAGGGCACACAGATACGCAGTATTTT

J: TRBJ2-5
D: -
V: TRBV7-3
size: -
CDR3: CASSSTGAGGETQYF
DNA: TGTGCCAGCAGCTCAACGGGGGCAGGCGGAGAGACCCAGTACTTC

J: TRBJ1-2
D: -
V: TRBV6-1
size: -
CDR3: CASQTPSIYGYTF
DNA: TGTGCCAGCCAAACCCCCTCTATTTATGGCTACACCTTC

J: TRBJ2-7
D: -
V: TRBV21-1
size: -
CDR3: CASSKGQVTPEYEQYF
DNA: TGTGCCAGCAGCAAAGGCCAGGTAACCCCGGAATACGAGCAGTACTTC

J: TRBJ2-7
D: TRBD1
V: TRBV6-1
size: -
CDR3: CASSFTGGSSYEQYF
DNA: TGTGCCAGCAGTTTTACAGGGGGCAGCTCCTACGAGCAGTACTTC

J: TRBJ1-4
D: TRBD1
V: TRBV5-1
size: -
CDR3: CASRSTGFSATNEKLFF
DNA: TGCGCCAGCAGGTCGACAGGGTTCAGTGCGACTAATGAAAAACTGTTTTTT

J: TRBJ1-1
D: -
V: TRBV14
size: few
CDR3: CASSIRGLGTEAFF
DNA: TGTGCCAGCAGTATCAGGGGTTTAGGGACTGAAGCTTTCTTT

J: TRBJ2-1
D: -
V: TRBV5-1
size: few
CDR3: CASSIGQYYNEQFF
DNA: TGCGCCAGCAGCATAGGACAGTACTACAATGAGCAGTTCTTC